This T cell receptor (beta chain) was captured in a study of OX40 agonist ivuxolimab in advanced cancers. V was cut by 3 bases and J by 4 bases, with 19 bases left in between. This CDR3 is built from 17 residues. Germline loops: CDR1 KGHSH, CDR2 LQKENI. The protocol was immunoSEQ multiplex PCR, while the TCRdb copy is restricted to in-frame clones and leaves out a portion. The sample shows approximately 47,000 clones, 88% of them seen only once. This clone occurred a few times. The identical CDR3 is also encoded by other nucleotide sequences in the sample. This specimen consisted of CD4+ or CD8+ T cells sorted from blood, obtained in a trial of the OX40 agonist ivuxolimab. V usage is TRBV18 and J usage is TRBJ2-4; possibly TRBD1 for D (6 bases). The TCR sequence derives from an adult with an advanced solid tumor such as melanoma, head and neck, liver or kidney cancer. The DNA of the CDR3 is TGTGCCAGCTCACCGGTAACAGGGATTCGGTCAAAAAACATTCAGTACTTC. Amino acids: CASSPVTGIRSKNIQYF.